These 16 T cell receptor beta chains were all obtained from the same sample, sequenced in a study of blood T cells in healthy people across ages. Through a sample-barcoded 5' primer and a J-beta primer mix, a second PCR was run for roughly 7 to 12 cycles. One entry per CDR3 protein results from TCRdb running MiXCR on the 5' RACE reads. The data hold roughly 1.4 million distinct CDR3 sequences, with around 55% observed a single time. Specimen: blood. The receptors were gathered from a man in his late teens or twenties in good health.

The V gene is TRBV12-3 or TRBV12-4, the J gene TRBJ2-1, with TRBD2 identical over 7 bases. This CDR3 has 12 amino acids. CDR3 in DNA: TGTGCACTAAGCTGGGAGGGCAATGAGCAGTTCTTC. Amino acid sequence: CALSWEGNEQFF.

The chain employs TRBV7-9 and TRBJ2-2; D tentatively fits TRBD1 or TRBD2 (5 bases each). Trimming left V 5 bases short and J 2 bases short, with 12 bases between. Germline loops: CDR1 SEHNR, CDR2 FQNEAQ (reference sequence). This CDR3 has 15 amino acids. The CDR3, as DNA: TGTGCCAGCAGCCCCCGGGGCTCTAACACCGGGGAGCTGTTTTTT. This sequence encodes CASSPRGSNTGELFF. Filled out from reference TRBV7-9 and TRBJ2-2, the complete variable domain reads DTGVSQNPRHKITKRGQNVTFRCDPISEHNRLYWYRQTLGQGPEFLTYFQNEAQLEKSRLLSDRFSAERPKGSFSTLEIQRTEQGDSAMYLCASSPRGSNTGELFFGEGSRLTVL.

This clonotype was picked up a small number of times. The gene calls are TRBV7-2 and TRBJ2-7; 8 bases fit TRBD1. Germline V gene sequence: CDR1 SGHTA, CDR2 FQGNSA. CDR3 length: 13 residues. Trimming took 5 bases from V and 4 from J; bases not matched to a gene: 4. CDR3 region: CASSNRQGYEQYF. The CDR3 DNA follows: TGTGCCAGCAGCAACCGACAGGGGTACGAGCAGTACTTC.

This clonotype was observed many times. This chain joins TRBV20-1 and TRBJ2-1; D is unresolved. The length of the CDR3 is 14 residues. V shed 0 bases and J shed 4 bases, with 10 bases lying between them. Germline-derived CDR1 and CDR2 are DFQATT and SNEGSKA (reference sequence). CDR3 bases: TGCAGTGCTAGAGAAATGGCTGGTTACAATGAGCAGTTCTTC. Amino acids: CSAREMAGYNEQFF.

The gene calls are TRBV3-1 and TRBJ2-5, with 10 bases lining up with TRBD2. The tail of the sequence fits TRBJ2-7 better, so the J call may be wrong. This CDR3 has 17 residues. Per germline, CDR1 LGHDT and CDR2 YNNKEL (reference sequence). CDR3 nucleotides: TGTGCCAGCAGCCATCAAAGCGGGAGGGCCCTCAGTTACGAGCAGTACTTC. This gives the protein CASSHQSGRALSYEQYF.

The rearrangement uses TRBV11-2 and TRBJ2-3; D remains ambiguous. V was pared by 0 bases and J by 2 bases, with 12 bases between. The CDR3 runs to 16 residues. In germline, CDR1 is SGHAT, CDR2 FQNNGV. The chain's CDR3 is CASSLEFGPITDTQYF. The DNA of the CDR3 is TGTGCCAGCAGCTTAGAATTTGGACCCATCACAGATACGCAGTATTTT.

This clonotype was counted a few times. The rearrangement links TRBV25-1 to TRBJ2-3; D gene unclear. V gave up 5 bases and J gave up 0 bases, with 12 bases separating them. CDR3 length equals 15 residues. CDR1 and CDR2 from the germline V gene are MGHDK and SYGVNS. The CDR3 DNA is TGTGCCAGCAGTAGTATTGGGGTGAGCACAGATACGCAGTATTTT. As protein: CASSSIGVSTDTQYF.

This rearrangement joins TRBV9 to TRBJ2-7, with 10 bases fitting TRBD2. Germline loops: CDR1 SGDLS, CDR2 YYNGEE. Losses at the gene ends were 3 bases for V and 4 bases for J; bases not matched to a gene: 7. This CDR3 spans 15 amino acids. CDR3 coding DNA: TGTGCCAGCAGCGCAGTAGCGGGAGGATTGTACGAGCAGTACTTC. Amino acid sequence: CASSAVAGGLYEQYF.

CDR3 loop: CASSRRDKNEQFF. In nucleotides, the CDR3 is TGTGCCAGCAGCCGCCGGGACAAAAATGAGCAGTTCTTC. V and J are TRBV7-9 and TRBJ2-1; TRBD1 might be the D (6 bases). Germline CDR1 is SEHNR and CDR2 is FQNEAQ (reference sequence). V was clipped by 5 bases and J by 7 bases, with 12 bases between them. This CDR3 is built from 13 residues.

The chain couples TRBV4-2 to TRBJ1-1; TRBD1 matches 8 bases. Trimming at V came to 6 bases and at J to 11 bases, leaving 8 bases not matched to a gene. Looked up from germline, CDR1 is LGHNA and CDR2 is YNFKEQ. The CDR3 loop spans 12 amino acids. In DNA form, the CDR3 reads TGTGCCAGCAGTCCAGGGGGCGAGGTGGCTTTCTTT. Amino acids: CASSPGGEVAFF.

This clonotype was detected only once. The chain is built from TRBV4-2 and TRBJ2-4, with D unclear. The DNA end favors TRBJ2-5, so the J call may be wrong. The CDR3 spans 15 residues. CDR1 and CDR2 (germline): LGHNA, YNFKEQ. The CDR3 loop is CASSQDGKSQETQYF. The CDR3 DNA follows: TGTGCCAGCAGCCAAGATGGGAAGTCGCAAGAGACCCAGTACTTC.

The table lists this clonotype with a few counts. The rearrangement joins TRBV4-1 to TRBJ1-1; D unresolved. Germline values: CDR1 MGHRA, CDR2 YSYEKL. The CDR3 totals 13 residues. V was cut by 1 base and J by 7 bases, with 10 bases left in between. The DNA of the CDR3 is TGCGCCAGCAGCCAAGTTAGTGGCAGTGAAGCTTTCTTT. Protein sequence: CASSQVSGSEAFF.

The chain uses TRBV6-2 or TRBV6-3 and TRBJ2-4; D is possibly TRBD1 (5 bases). The end of the DNA is better explained by TRBJ2-7, so the J call may be wrong. CDR3 length: 16 residues. CDR1 and CDR2 (germline): MNHEY, SVGEGT. CDR3 sequence reads: CASSPHFRGRIYEQYF. CDR3 nucleotide sequence: TGTGCCAGCAGCCCTCATTTTAGGGGAAGGATCTACGAGCAGTACTTC.

The V call is TRBV4-3, the J call TRBJ1-4; the D is unclear. Looked up from germline, CDR1 is LGHNA and CDR2 is YSLEER. The CDR3 has 16 amino acids. Trimming took off 0 bases at V and 5 bases at J, with 13 bases between the two ends. CDR3 nucleotides: TGCGCCAGCAGCCAAGAGAGCCAAGGGCACAATGAAAAACTGTTTTTT. Translating gives CASSQESQGHNEKLFF.

V gene TRBV20-1 combines with J gene TRBJ2-1; unclear D gene. The V gene lost 6 bases and the J gene lost 9 bases, with 12 bases spanning the gap. The CDR3 loop spans 11 amino acids. The germline gives CDR1 DFQATT, CDR2 SNEGSKA (reference sequence). This chain's CDR3 is CSAKIFAEQFF. The CDR3 nucleotides are TGCAGTGCAAAGATTTTTGCTGAGCAGTTCTTC.

This sequence joins TRBV10-3 and TRBJ2-3; 11 positions match TRBD2. The germline CDR1 and CDR2 sequences are ENHRY and SYGVKD. The CDR3 has 13 amino acids. V shed 11 bases and J 4 bases; nucleotides not matched to a gene: 5. The CDR3 DNA is TGTGCCTCAGGGACTAGCGGTTCAGATACGCAGTATTTT. Its protein is CASGTSGSDTQYF.